This paragraph covers one TCR beta chain sequence. Profiled with immunoSEQ multiplex PCR; TCRdb holds only in-frame clones, not every one. The sample holds more than 80,000 clones, about 90% seen once. This sample is drawn from a study of blood T cell repertoires in COVID-19. The ends lost 7 bases at V and 1 base at J; junction bases unmatched: 6. The CDR3 is 17 amino acids. Germline-derived CDR1 and CDR2 are LGHDT and YNNKEL (reference sequence). This rearrangement joins TRBV3-1 (or the pseudogene TRBV3-2) to TRBJ2-3; TRBD2 aligns across 15 bases. The sequence came from an older man with acute or convalescent COVID-19. What was sequenced was peripheral blood. CDR3 amino acids: CASTLGLAGGGTDTQYF. For the CDR3, the DNA is TGTGCCAGCACCCTGGGACTAGCGGGAGGCGGCACAGATACGCAGTATTTT.